This T cell receptor (beta chain) derives from a study of technical replicates of blood from several donors. The method was immunoSEQ multiplex PCR; TCRdb's version includes in-frame clones alone and lacks a portion of them. In the table there are around 60,000 clones, 90% to 95% of which are singletons. Trimming cost V 4 bases and J 4 bases, with 17 bases left between them. The length of the CDR3 is 16 residues. The germline V gene has CDR1 SGHTA and CDR2 FQGNSA. Specimen: PBMCs. The gene calls are TRBV7-2 and TRBJ2-1; TRBD2 might be the D (5 bases). This TCR derives from a human donor in good health. Some clones in this sample may be carry-over from other donors' samples. The CDR3, as DNA: TGTGCCAGCAGCTGGAACATGGGAGCCAAATACAATGAGCAGTTCTTC. Translating it yields CASSWNMGAKYNEQFF.